These 22 T cell receptor beta chains originate from one sample sequenced in a study of response to subunit inactivated influenza vaccine. TCRdb ran MiXCR on the RT-PCR reads and lists one entry per CDR3 protein. This sample has approximately 300,000 distinct CDR3 sequences, with around 20% found just once. Material: PBMCs from blood, obtained approximately 20 months after vaccination. The source of these receptors is a man in his fifties or sixties who received an inactivated influenza vaccine.

This clonotype was seen a few times. The chain couples TRBV10-3 to TRBJ1-1; weak D call: TRBD1 (6 bases). Germline values: CDR1 ENHRY, CDR2 SYGVKD. Deletions cut 5 bases from V and 4 bases from J, with 14 bases between. This CDR3 comprises 14 residues. CDR3 protein: CAISPVGGTTEAFF. In DNA, the CDR3 is TGTGCCATCAGTCCCGTGGGGGGCACCACTGAAGCTTTCTTT.

This clonotype showed up just a few times. The chain joins TRBV20-1 to TRBJ1-6; 9 nucleotides agree with TRBD1. The CDR3 contains 15 residues. Germline-derived CDR1 and CDR2 are DFQATT and SNEGSKA (reference sequence). Unmatched junction bases numbered 7, after V lost 3 bases and J lost 7 bases. Written as DNA, the CDR3 is TGCAGTGCTAGGAACAGGGGGCTAATCAATTCACCCCTCCACTTT. Its translation is CSARNRGLINSPLHF.

At least ten counts were recorded for this clonotype. This sequence joins TRBV12-3 or TRBV12-4 and TRBJ1-1; TRBD1 is a possible D gene (6 bases). This CDR3 has 13 residues. The germline V and J ends were trimmed by 7 bases and 3 bases, with 12 bases remaining between them. As DNA, the CDR3 is TGTGCCAGCACCGGACAGACCGACACTGAAGCTTTCTTT. This encodes CASTGQTDTEAFF.

This rearrangement joins TRBV7-2 to TRBJ2-1; D perhaps matches TRBD2 (6 bases). Per germline, CDR1 SGHTA and CDR2 FQGNSA. The ends were cut back, 0 bases at V and 8 bases at J, with 14 bases in the middle. CDR3 length equals 15 residues. This chain's CDR3 is CASSLAGGFKHEQFF. The CDR3 DNA is TGTGCCAGCAGCTTAGCCGGGGGATTTAAGCATGAGCAGTTCTTC. Full variable domain (outside the CDR3, taken from reference TRBV7-2 and TRBJ2-1): GAGVSQSPSNKVTEKGKDVELRCDPISGHTALYWYRQSLGQGLEFLIYFQGNSAPDKSGLPSDRFSAERTGGSVSTLTIQRTQQEDSAVYLCASSLAGGFKHEQFFGPGTRLTVL.

The rearrangement joins TRBV7-8 to TRBJ1-2; D gene ambiguous. The CDR3 spans 14 residues. V was clipped by 7 bases and J by 0 bases, with 12 bases between them. Germline loops: CDR1 SGHVS, CDR2 FQNEAQ. The CDR3 DNA is TGTGCCAGCAACGAGGGAGGCACTAACTATGGCTACACCTTC. Translation: CASNEGGTNYGYTF.

The chain links TRBV6-5 to TRBJ2-7; no definite D call. Trimming shortened V by 6 bases and J by 2 bases, and 5 bases separated the two germline ends. Germline V lookup: CDR1 MNHEY, CDR2 SVGAGI. The CDR3 has 11 residues. CDR3 sequence reads: CASRTTYEQYF. DNA of the CDR3: TGTGCCAGCAGGACAACCTACGAGCAGTACTTC.

The chain carries TRBV24-1 and TRBJ2-3; a possible D gene is TRBD2 (5 bases). This CDR3 is 17 amino acids long. CDR1 is KGHDR and CDR2 is SFDVKD in the germline V gene. Trimming stripped 3 bases from V and 1 base from J, with 16 bases between. For the CDR3, the DNA is TGTGCCACCAGTGATGCGGGCTTCCCCCCTCGCACAGATACGCAGTATTTT. Amino acid sequence: CATSDAGFPPRTDTQYF.

The chain recombines TRBV11-2 with TRBJ2-7, with 7 positions matching TRBD2. The V gene's germline CDR1 is SGHAT and CDR2 FQNNGV. The CDR3 runs to 15 residues. Losses at the gene ends were 0 bases for V and 7 bases for J; bases not matched to a gene: 9. CDR3 sequence: CASSLDHGSGGEQYF. The CDR3 bases are TGTGCCAGCAGCTTAGACCATGGCTCGGGGGGTGAGCAGTACTTC.

This clonotype showed up many times. CDR3 loop: CASSLRLAGAYNEQFF. The CDR3 DNA is TGTGCCAGCAGTTTGAGGCTAGCGGGAGCCTACAATGAGCAGTTCTTC. The chain couples TRBV28 to TRBJ2-1, with 10 bases matching TRBD2. V was pared by 3 bases and J by 2 bases, with 4 bases of the junction left unmatched. In germline, CDR1 is MDHEN, CDR2 SYDVKM. This CDR3 comprises 16 residues.

Only a few counts were recorded for this clonotype. J is TRBJ1-6 and V is TRBV4-2; D not certain. Germline V gives CDR1 LGHNA, CDR2 YNFKEQ. Trimming stripped 1 base from V and 8 bases from J, with 6 bases between. CDR3 size: 13 residues. The CDR3 nucleotides read TGTGCCAGCAGCCAAGTTAGGGATTCACCCCTCCACTTT. Translated, it gives CASSQVRDSPLHF.

Only a few counts were recorded for this clonotype. The chain uses TRBV29-1 and TRBJ2-5; 13 bases are a match to TRBD2. Germline V gene lookup returns CDR1 SQVTM and CDR2 ANQGSEA. The J segment lost 2 bases and the V segment lost 3 bases, leaving 6 bases of the junction unmatched. There are 16 residues in the CDR3. The CDR3 sequence: CSVEGLAGQIQETQYF. The CDR3 DNA reads TGCAGCGTTGAGGGACTAGCGGGACAAATACAAGAGACCCAGTACTTC.

This clonotype came up many times. V is TRBV19 and J is TRBJ1-1; no definite D call. Trimming stripped 5 bases from V and 0 bases from J, with 7 bases between. The CDR3 consists of 13 residues. CDR1 and CDR2 (germline): LNHDA, SQIVND (reference sequence). CDR3 nucleotides: TGTGCCAGTAGTTCTAACATGAACACTGAAGCTTTCTTT. It specifies CASSSNMNTEAFF.

This clonotype was recorded a few times. The rearrangement uses TRBV7-2 and TRBJ1-5; D is perhaps TRBD1 (6 bases). Trimming removed 4 bases from V and 0 bases from J, with 13 bases in between. The CDR3 runs to 16 residues. Germline V gene sequence: CDR1 SGHTA, CDR2 FQGNSA. In DNA form, the CDR3 reads TGTGCCAGCAGCTCAGATACAGGGTATAGCAATCAGCCCCAGCATTTT. Translation gives CASSSDTGYSNQPQHF.

This clonotype came up many times. The rearrangement links TRBV9 to TRBJ2-3; the D is unclear. With 3 bases removed from V and 2 bases from J, the gap between germline ends came to 16 bases. CDR3 length: 16 residues. Germline V gene lookup returns CDR1 SGDLS and CDR2 YYNGEE. The CDR3 sequence is CASSAPPRNTTDTQYF. In DNA form, the CDR3 reads TGTGCCAGCAGCGCGCCCCCCCGCAACACCACAGATACGCAGTATTTT.

This sequence joins TRBV5-1 and TRBJ1-1, with no clear D. CDR3 size: 14 residues. Per the germline V gene, CDR1 is SGHRS and CDR2 is YFSETQ. V lost 4 bases and J 1 base, leaving 11 bases between the germline ends. The CDR3 protein is CASSDSGKNTEAFF. The CDR3 nucleotides read TGCGCCAGCAGCGATTCCGGGAAGAACACTGAAGCTTTCTTT.

This chain uses TRBV20-1 with TRBJ2-5; D may be TRBD1 (6 bases). CDR3 length equals 13 residues. The germline V gene has CDR1 DFQATT and CDR2 SNEGSKA (reference sequence). V lost 4 bases and J lost 1, with 10 bases in between. CDR3 sequence (DNA): TGCAGTGCTACCAGGACAGCCCAAGAGACCCAGTACTTC. It is translated as CSATRTAQETQYF.

This clonotype appeared a few times. This sequence joins TRBV12-3 or TRBV12-4 and TRBJ2-1, with 9 bases that match TRBD2. CDR3 length: 17 residues. V lost 5 bases and J lost 4; bases outside the gene matches: 12. The CDR3 loop reads CASSIRASGVLYNEQFF. CDR3 in DNA: TGTGCCAGCAGTATACGGGCTAGCGGGGTTTTGTACAATGAGCAGTTCTTC.

This clonotype was counted only a few times. This chain joins TRBV5-1 and TRBJ2-1, with 11 bases matching TRBD2. The CDR3 length is 17 residues. V lost 7 bases to trimming and J lost 3 bases; unmatched junction nucleotides: 12. From germline, CDR1 is SGHRS and CDR2 YFSETQ. CDR3 protein: CASRKPGLADNYNEQFF. CDR3 DNA sequence: TGCGCCAGCCGGAAACCGGGACTAGCGGACAACTACAATGAGCAGTTCTTC.

This clonotype was seen at least ten times. This chain connects TRBV27 to TRBJ1-1; TRBD1 aligns across 9 bases. Germline trimming cut 4 bases from V and 4 bases from J; bases unmatched to any gene: 7. The germline V gene encodes CDR1 MNHEY and CDR2 SMNVEV (reference sequence). The CDR3 length is 15 residues. In DNA, the CDR3 is TGTGCCAGCAGTTCCCGGGACAGGGCCCCCACTGAAGCTTTCTTT. Protein: CASSSRDRAPTEAFF.

The chain has TRBV4-3 and TRBJ1-2; perhaps TRBD1 as D (6 bases). Germline V CDR1 and CDR2: LGHNA, YSLEER. Trimming took off 5 bases at V and 2 bases at J, with 15 bases between the two ends. The length of the CDR3 is 15 residues. The CDR3 loop reads CASSISRGGNYGYTF. For the CDR3, the DNA is TGCGCCAGCAGCATAAGTAGAGGGGGAAACTATGGCTACACCTTC.

The chain recombines TRBV4-2 with TRBJ2-1, with 9 nucleotides matching TRBD2. The CDR3 has 15 amino acids. J gave up 7 bases and V 4 bases, and 8 bases lay outside the gene matches. Germline lookup yields CDR1 LGHNA and CDR2 YNFKEQ. The CDR3 is CASSPIAGGLNEQFF. CDR3 coding DNA: TGTGCCAGCAGCCCCATCGCGGGGGGGCTGAATGAGCAGTTCTTC.

The chain employs TRBV7-2 and TRBJ1-3, with D maybe TRBD1 (6 bases). Germline V gene lookup returns CDR1 SGHTA and CDR2 FQGNSA. Trimming left V 5 bases short and J 3 bases short, with 17 bases between. CDR3 size: 16 residues. The CDR3 region is CASSPISGTHGNTIYF. The CDR3 DNA sequence: TGTGCCAGCAGCCCGATTTCCGGGACACATGGAAACACCATATATTTT.